This T cell receptor (beta chain) was sequenced in a study of graft-versus-host responses after intestinal transplantation (dated by TCRdb to the early 2020s). About the full investigation: Multivisceral, liver-intestinal, or isolated intestinal transplants were received by the recipients. A cohort of around 25 intestinal transplant recipients, including one retransplant, was enrolled, and a few patients lacking pretransplant specimens were excluded. Donor T cell macrochimerism was defined as a peak of at least 4% donor T cells among recipient peripheral blood mononuclear cells. Every recipient was given anti-thymocyte globulin induction, followed by 2 to 4 years of maintenance tacrolimus and steroids. Samples from a few later patients were sequenced in-house on an Illumina MiSeq with MiXCR processing rather than by the commercial service. Alloreactive clones were identified by sequencing pre-transplant mixed lymphocyte reaction products and comparing them with unstimulated pre-transplant donor and recipient T cells. Bulk TCR-beta CDR3 sequencing was used to track graft-versus-host and host-versus-graft alloreactive T cell clones in the graft, circulation and bone marrow after intestinal transplantation. The investigation overall reported the following: GvH clones were detected in recipient bone marrow, and some of these GvH clones were observed earlier in ileal mucosa or blood, consistent with an intestinal mucosal origin. In patients with donor T cell macrochimerism, the allografts had high GvH to HvG T cell clonal ratios. The conclusions were limited by the relatively low number and heterogeneity of the intestinal transplant patients. Early after transplant, peak levels of circulating GvH clones were found to be associated with declines in HvG clones.

The label giving this sample's time point can be read as: cells obtained before transplantation from donor or recipient. CD3+CD4+ and CD3+CD8+ populations were FACS-sorted from unstimulated pre-transplant donor and recipient cells taken from spleen or lymph nodes. About this clone itself: It has no known antigen specificity. The input lacks base qualities; no much larger clone sits a single base away.

The CDR3 runs 14 amino acids, cysteine and phenylalanine included. Just CDR3 DNA is preserved here, 42 bases in frame from base 1. Libraries were constructed by the immunoSEQ multiplex PCR assay. For most patients, genomic DNA was isolated with the Qiagen DNeasy Blood and Tissue Kit and sent frozen to Adaptive Biotechnologies for TCR sequencing. For most patients, genomic DNA was subjected to high-throughput TCR-beta CDR3 sequencing by Adaptive Biotechnologies. As for the original processing: TCR sequencing data for some 19 patients were retrieved from Adaptive's ImmunoSEQ software; a few other patients were processed with MiXCR and VDJtools. CD4 versus CD8 sorting errors were corrected by removing sequences found in both subsets at a frequency ratio below 5:1. CDR3 nucleotide sequences shared between donor and recipient were removed because the origin of such sequences could not be assigned. Alloreactive clones required at least 2-fold expansion over unstimulated cells and minimum CFSE-low frequency of 0.002% (template counts) or 0.001% (read counts). Clones detected in sequenced pre-transplant spleen, lymph node, or MLR CFSE-low populations of the donor or recipient were defined as mappable. The cumulative frequency of alloreactive clones was calculated as a percentage of all sequences, weighted by copy number. Sourced from immuneACCESS, this table was stored by TCRdb with only in-frame sequences that have V and J called. A share of the clones is absent; for the studies checked, an unresolved V gene accounts for under half, and the remainder has no known explanation. Clone size and the V and J calls come from that table; the DNA yielded D and trimming. The sample data list about 96,000 clones, and 92% of these were observed just once. The top ten clonotypes cover roughly 0.17% of the sample.

The receptor's source is a human donor who received an intestinal transplant. The sample consisted of unstimulated CD4+ T cells sorted from spleen or lymph node cells, taken before intestinal transplant. The chain joins TRBV7-5 to TRBJ1-6; the table's D call TRBD1 went unverified against the DNA. TRBV7-5 is described as a pseudogene. The DNA reads TGTGCCAGAAGCTTCTCCACAGGGAACTCACCCCTCCACTTT. It translates as CARSFSTGNSPLHF.